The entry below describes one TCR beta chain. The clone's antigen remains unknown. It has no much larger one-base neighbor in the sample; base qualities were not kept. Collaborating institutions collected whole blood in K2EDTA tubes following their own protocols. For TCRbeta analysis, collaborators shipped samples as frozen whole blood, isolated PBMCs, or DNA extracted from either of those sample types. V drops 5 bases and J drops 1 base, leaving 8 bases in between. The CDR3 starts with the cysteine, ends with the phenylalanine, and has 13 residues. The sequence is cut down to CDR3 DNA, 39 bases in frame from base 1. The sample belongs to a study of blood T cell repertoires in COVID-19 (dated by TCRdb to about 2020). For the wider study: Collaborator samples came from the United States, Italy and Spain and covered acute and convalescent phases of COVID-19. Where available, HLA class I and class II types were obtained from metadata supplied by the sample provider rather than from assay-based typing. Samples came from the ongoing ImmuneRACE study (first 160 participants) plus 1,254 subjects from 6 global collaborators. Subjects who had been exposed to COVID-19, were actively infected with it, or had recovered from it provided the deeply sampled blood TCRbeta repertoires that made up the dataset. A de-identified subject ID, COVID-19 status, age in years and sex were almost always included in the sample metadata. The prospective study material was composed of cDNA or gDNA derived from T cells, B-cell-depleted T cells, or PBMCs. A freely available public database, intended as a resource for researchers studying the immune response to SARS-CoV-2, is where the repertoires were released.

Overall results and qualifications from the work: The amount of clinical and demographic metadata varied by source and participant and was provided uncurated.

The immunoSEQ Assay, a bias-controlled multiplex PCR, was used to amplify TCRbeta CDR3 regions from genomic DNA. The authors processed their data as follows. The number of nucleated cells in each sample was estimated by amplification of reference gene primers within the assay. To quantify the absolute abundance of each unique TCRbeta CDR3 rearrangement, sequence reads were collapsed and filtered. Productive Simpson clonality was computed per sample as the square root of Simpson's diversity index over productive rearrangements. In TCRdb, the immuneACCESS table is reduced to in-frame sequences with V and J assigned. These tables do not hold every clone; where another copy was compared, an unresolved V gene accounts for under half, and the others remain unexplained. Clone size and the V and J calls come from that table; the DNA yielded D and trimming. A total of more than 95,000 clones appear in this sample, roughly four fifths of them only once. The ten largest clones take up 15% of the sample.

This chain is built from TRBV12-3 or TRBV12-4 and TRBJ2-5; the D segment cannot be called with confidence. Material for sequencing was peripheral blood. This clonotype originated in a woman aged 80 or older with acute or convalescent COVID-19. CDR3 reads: CASSRTSQETQYF. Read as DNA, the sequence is TGTGCCAGCAGTCGAACATCCCAAGAGACCCAGTACTTC.